Listed below are T cell receptor beta chains from one sample, sequenced in a study of CD8 T cells in ankylosing spondylitis. Each CDR3 protein is one row after TCRdb ran MiXCR on the 5' RACE reads. The sample comprises 250,000 or so distinct CDR3 sequences, roughly a quarter of which are singletons, and over 0.55% rests with the top ten. Sequencing was performed on blood, either unsorted or a sorted T cell fraction (not recorded which). Receptor source: a male donor with ankylosing spondylitis or in good health (not recorded which). The CDR3 runs from the conserved cysteine through the conserved F or W. A D gene is named only where the DNA matches it firmly. Part of the rows lack a size; the others show once, few, many or a class for expanded clones.

TRBJ2-1 | TRBD2 | - | TRBV12-3/TRBV12-4 | CASGLVGDYNEQFF | TGTGCCAGCGGACTAGTCGGGGATTACAATGAGCAGTTCTTC
TRBJ1-2 | TRBD1 | - | TRBV20-1 | CSARSQGIVNYGYTF | TGCAGTGCTAGGTCACAGGGGATCGTAAACTATGGCTACACCTTC
TRBJ2-1 | TRBD2 | many | TRBV10-1 | CASSESILAGPYNEQFF | TGCGCCAGCAGTGAGTCGATCCTAGCGGGGCCGTACAATGAGCAGTTCTTC
TRBJ1-1 | - | - | TRBV29-1 | CSVGSNGVGGVTEAFF | TGCAGCGTTGGAAGTAACGGAGTAGGGGGTGTGACTGAAGCTTTCTTT
TRBJ2-5 | TRBD2 | few | TRBV29-1 | CSARWGGQETQYF | TGCAGCGCGCGGTGGGGGGGACAAGAGACCCAGTACTTC
TRBJ2-3 | - | - | TRBV7-2 | CASSLERGTGTDTQYF | TGTGCCAGCAGCTTAGAACGGGGGACAGGCACAGATACGCAGTATTTT
TRBJ2-1 | TRBD2 | few | TRBV12-3/TRBV12-4 | CASSRGLAGVQGEQFF | TGTGCCAGCAGTCGCGGACTAGCGGGGGTTCAGGGTGAGCAGTTCTTC
TRBJ2-3 | - | - | TRBV20-1 | CSAREVLGVGDTQYF | TGCAGTGCTAGAGAAGTACTAGGGGTGGGCGATACGCAGTATTTT
TRBJ1-1 | TRBD1 | few | TRBV29-1 | CSGQGAGNTEAFF | TGCAGCGGACAGGGGGCAGGGAACACTGAAGCTTTCTTT
TRBJ2-5 | TRBD1 | few | TRBV10-2 | CASSESFTGDVRETQYF | TGCGCCAGCAGTGAGTCCTTTACAGGGGACGTTCGAGAGACCCAGTACTTC
TRBJ2-3 | TRBD2 | many | TRBV20-1 | CSARPAVAGADTQYF | TGCAGTGCTAGACCCGCCGTGGCGGGGGCAGATACGCAGTATTTT
TRBJ2-7 | TRBD1 | few | TRBV20-1 | CSANPGTGTYEQYF | TGCAGTGCTAACCCCGGGACAGGGACCTACGAGCAGTACTTC
TRBJ2-5 | - | many | TRBV29-1 | CSVVWTASETQYF | TGCAGCGTTGTCTGGACAGCCTCAGAGACCCAGTACTTC
TRBJ2-1 | TRBD2 | few | TRBV12-3/TRBV12-4 | CASSPRTSGGHGDEQFF | TGTGCCAGCAGTCCCCGGACTAGCGGGGGCCACGGGGATGAGCAGTTCTTC
TRBJ1-5 | - | many | TRBV7-2 | CASSLGGGDQPQHF | TGTGCCAGCAGCTTGGGGGGCGGGGATCAGCCCCAGCATTTT
TRBJ1-3 | - | few | TRBV5-1 | CASSKGRTSSGNTIYF | TGCGCCAGCAGCAAGGGACGGACGAGCTCTGGAAACACCATATATTTT
TRBJ2-5 | TRBD2 | few | TRBV12-3/TRBV12-4 | CASSFSGGGTWETQYF | TGTGCCAGCAGTTTTAGCGGGGGGGGGACGTGGGAGACCCAGTACTTC
TRBJ2-7 | TRBD1 | - | TRBV12-3/TRBV12-4 | CASSSNTGGVEQYF | TGTGCCAGCAGTTCAAACACAGGGGGCGTCGAGCAGTACTTC
TRBJ2-2 | TRBD1 | many | TRBV10-3 | CAITDPRDRVNTGELFF | TGTGCCATCACCGACCCCCGGGACAGGGTGAACACCGGGGAGCTGTTTTTT
TRBJ2-1 | - | - | TRBV2 | CASSDGRDNEQFF | TGTGCCAGCAGTGACGGGCGGGACAATGAGCAGTTCTTC
TRBJ1-1 | - | - | TRBV29-1 | CSVEVGGFGAFF | TGCAGCGTTGAAGTCGGAGGTTTCGGAGCTTTCTTT
TRBJ2-1 | - | many | TRBV11-2 | CASSYGRLRNEQFF | TGTGCCAGCAGCTACGGGAGACTAAGGAATGAGCAGTTCTTC
TRBJ2-2 | - | - | TRBV6-2/TRBV6-3 | CASSPHRDTGELFF | TGTGCCAGCAGTCCTCACAGGGATACCGGGGAGCTGTTTTTT
TRBJ2-1 | TRBD2 | - | TRBV2 | CASSYLAGGYNEQFF | TGTGCCAGCAGTTACTTAGCGGGGGGGTACAATGAGCAGTTCTTC
TRBJ2-1 | TRBD2 | - | TRBV5-1 | CASSLAVTSVNNEQFF | TGCGCCAGCAGCTTGGCAGTGACTAGCGTCAACAATGAGCAGTTCTTC
TRBJ1-4 | - | many | TRBV7-8 | CASSKNEKLFF | TGTGCCAGCAGCAAGAATGAAAAACTGTTTTTT
TRBJ2-5 | - | - | TRBV12-3/TRBV12-4 | CASSWDEVGTQYF | TGTGCCAGCAGTTGGGACGAGGTAGGGACCCAGTACTTC
TRBJ2-3 | TRBD2 | - | TRBV7-2 | CASSVRTSGTTDTQYF | TGTGCCAGCAGCGTCAGGACTAGCGGGACCACAGATACGCAGTATTTT
TRBJ2-1 | - | - | TRBV7-8 | CASSLLVGTESYNEQFF | TGTGCCAGCAGCTTATTAGTAGGGACGGAGTCATACAATGAGCAGTTCTTC
TRBJ2-3 | - | once | TRBV9 | CASSVAAVGDTQYF | TGTGCCAGCAGCGTCGCCGCCGTGGGAGATACGCAGTATTTT
TRBJ2-2 | - | many | TRBV20-1 | CSARVGTNTGELFF | TGCAGTGCTAGAGTTGGTACGAACACCGGGGAGCTGTTTTTT
TRBJ2-1 | TRBD1 | - | TRBV12-3/TRBV12-4 | CASSGDRGEQFF | TGTGCCAGCAGTGGAGACAGGGGTGAGCAGTTCTTC
TRBJ2-1 | TRBD1 | many | TRBV20-1 | CSVGDALRQGKGEQFF | TGCAGTGTAGGAGACGCCCTCCGACAGGGTAAGGGTGAGCAGTTCTTC
TRBJ2-5 | TRBD2 | - | TRBV12-3/TRBV12-4 | CASSRTSGGETQYF | TGTGCCAGCAGCCGGACTAGCGGGGGCGAGACCCAGTACTTC
TRBJ2-1 | - | - | TRBV20-1 | CSARRSGSYNEQFF | TGCAGTGCCAGGCGTAGCGGATCCTACAATGAGCAGTTCTTC
TRBJ2-3 | TRBD1 | - | TRBV5-1 | CASSLGGGSADTQYF | TGCGCCAGCAGCTTGGGAGGGGGCTCGGCAGATACGCAGTATTTT
TRBJ1-1 | - | many | TRBV12-3/TRBV12-4 | CATTRARDTEAFF | TGTGCCACCACTAGGGCGCGCGACACTGAAGCTTTCTTT
TRBJ2-1 | TRBD2 | few | TRBV20-1 | CSAREKTSGLVPYNEQFF | TGCAGTGCTAGAGAAAAGACTAGCGGGTTGGTACCTTACAATGAGCAGTTCTTC
TRBJ2-1 | TRBD1 | few | TRBV7-3 | CASSLTGQVDRGHEQFF | TGTGCCAGCAGCTTAACAGGGCAGGTGGACAGGGGCCATGAGCAGTTCTTC
TRBJ1-2 | - | - | TRBV20-1 | CSATRRIDNYGYTF | TGCAGTGCCACTAGACGGATTGATAACTATGGCTACACCTTC
TRBJ1-2 | - | few | TRBV27 | CASSPRAVQGYTF | TGTGCCAGCAGTCCTCGTGCAGTACAGGGCTACACCTTC
TRBJ2-1 | TRBD1 | many | TRBV20-1 | CRANVGTGVMDEQFF | TGCAGGGCGAATGTGGGGACAGGGGTGATGGATGAGCAGTTCTTC
TRBJ1-2 | - | - | TRBV6-5 | CASSYYRHGYTF | TGTGCCAGCAGTTACTACAGGCATGGCTACACCTTC
TRBJ2-3 | TRBD1 | - | TRBV6-1 | CASRDPGQGADTQYF | TGTGCCAGCAGGGATCCGGGACAGGGCGCAGATACGCAGTATTTT
TRBJ2-2 | TRBD2 | many | TRBV20-1 | CSAAAGGTTGELFF | TGCAGTGCTGCAGCGGGGGGGACCACCGGGGAGCTGTTTTTT
TRBJ1-5 | - | many | TRBV12-3/TRBV12-4 | CASSLVANQPQHF | TGTGCCAGCAGTTTAGTAGCGAATCAGCCCCAGCATTTT
TRBJ2-5 | TRBD2 | - | TRBV20-1 | CSASGGSQETQYF | TGCAGTGCTAGCGGGGGGAGTCAAGAGACCCAGTACTTC
TRBJ2-5 | - | - | TRBV5-4 | CASSHPLIQETQYF | TGTGCCAGCAGCCATCCCCTAATCCAAGAGACCCAGTACTTC
TRBJ1-1 | - | many | TRBV21-1 | CASSKKGGEGTEAFF | TGTGCCAGCAGCAAAAAAGGAGGGGAGGGCACTGAAGCTTTCTTT
TRBJ2-7 | TRBD2 | - | TRBV20-1 | CSAGTSGGAHEQYF | TGCAGTGCTGGGACTAGCGGGGGGGCCCACGAGCAGTACTTC
TRBJ2-2 | - | - | TRBV10-3 | CAISEGPQAPNTGELFF | TGTGCCATCAGTGAGGGTCCGCAAGCGCCGAACACCGGGGAGCTGTTTTTT
TRBJ2-1 | - | - | TRBV5-3 | CARSGLRGTAHHNEQFF | TGTGCCAGAAGCGGACTCCGGGGCACAGCTCACCACAATGAGCAGTTCTTC
TRBJ2-7 | - | many | TRBV6-5 | CASSYRSAYEQYF | TGTGCCAGCAGTTATCGTTCGGCCTACGAGCAGTACTTC
TRBJ2-3 | TRBD2 | - | TRBV12-3/TRBV12-4 | CASSLTSGAGGTQYF | TGTGCCAGCAGTTTGACTAGCGGGGCCGGTGGGACGCAGTATTTT
TRBJ1-1 | TRBD1 | many | TRBV28 | CASTLGTGGTEAFF | TGTGCCAGCACCCTGGGGACAGGGGGCACTGAAGCTTTCTTT